This TCR beta chain comes out of a study of T cells in Graves' hyperthyroidism and ophthalmopathy. This clonotype appeared a few times. The V segment lost 6 bases and the J segment 5 bases; nucleotides outside the gene matches: 7. CDR1 MNHEY and CDR2 SMNVEV come from the germline V gene (reference sequence). This CDR3 is built from 14 residues. What was amplified from RNA transcripts were TCR beta CDR3 regions. HTBI primers were used for first-round RT-PCR of the TCR CDR3. One entry per CDR3 protein, called by TCRdb with MiXCR from the multiplex PCR reads. The table lists about 640,000 distinct CDR3 sequences, 20% of them singletons, with more than 30% in the top ten.

Sequences were obtained from blood. The clonotype comes from a man aged 25-40 years with Graves' ophthalmopathy. The chain joins TRBV27 to TRBJ2-1; 7 bases fit TRBD2. The DNA for the CDR3 is TGTGCCAGCAGACGACCGGGGACTAACAATGAGCAGTTCTTC. Translation: CASRRPGTNNEQFF.